The clone carrying this T cell receptor (beta chain) was picked up many times. Its antigen is not known. The data derive from a study of blood T cells in healthy people across ages. Healthy individuals of Caucasian origin from Russia, aged roughly 6 to 100, served as donors. The germline CDR1 and CDR2 sequences are LGHNA and YSLEER. This CDR3 region has 17 residues. V lost 0 bases, J lost 11 bases, and 13 bases stayed unmatched. Combining a sample-barcoded 5' primer with a J-beta primer mix, a second PCR ran for 7 to 11 cycles. The yield of each sample was at least 2.5 million CDR3-containing paired-end reads. TCRdb redid the calling of the 5' RACE reads with MiXCR, one entry per CDR3 protein. The table shows around 650,000 distinct CDR3 sequences, with 40% to 45% occurring only once. Study results and caveats: Possibly confounding the expanded clonotype changes was the fact that donor CMV status was unknown.

The sample comprised blood. The receptor comes from an elderly man in good health. The chain joins TRBV4-3 to TRBJ2-1, with 10 bases aligning to TRBD2. CDR3 in DNA: TGCGCCAGCAGCCAAGATCCACGGACTAGCGGCTTCCCAAAGCAGTTCTTC. Translated: CASSQDPRTSGFPKQFF.